The entry below gives a single T cell receptor (beta chain) sequence along with its context. The CDR3 end falls 3 residues outside the read, so it is completed with the germline J gene. Method: immunoSEQ multiplex PCR; TCRdb's copy keeps in-frame clones and lacks some. This sample contains around 20,000 clones. Trimming removed 2 bases at V and 4 bases at J, with 15 bases between. This CDR3 is 15 amino acids long. Germline loops: CDR1 KGHSH, CDR2 LQKENI. This record belongs to a study of T cells in women clearing cervical HPV infection. This receptor was identified in a woman aged 18 to 75 with a cervical HPV16 infection that either progressed to CIN3+ or cleared (not recorded which). The sample consisted of blood buffy coat. J is TRBJ2-7 and V is TRBV18, with D possibly TRBD2 on 7 matching bases. The DNA read from the CDR3 is TGTGCCAGCTCACCATCTCGGGGGGCGGGTTACGAG. This gives the protein CASSPSRGAGYE. The complete CDR3 reads CASSPSRGAGYEQYF.